A single sample gave rise to the 20 T cell receptor beta chains below, sequenced in a study of CD8+ T cells in alopecia areata. Extracted RNA was reverse transcribed, and the resulting cDNA served as sequencing template. Here immunoSEQ multiplex PCR was the method, and the copy in TCRdb shows in-frame clones only, minus some. The data contain about 160,000 clones, roughly 44% of them seen just once; the ten biggest clones take up about 6.3%. The sample was CD4+ T cells sorted from blood. These receptors came from a human donor with alopecia areata.

This clone was counted a few times. This same CDR3 is encoded by further DNA sequences in the sample. V is TRBV18 and J is TRBJ2-3; D gene unclear. The V end was cut by 2 bases, the J end by 4 bases, with 4 bases between. The CDR3 is 12 residues long. Germline V gene data show CDR1 as KGHSH and CDR2 as LQKENI. The CDR3 region is CASSPAADTQYF. CDR3 sequence (DNA): TGTGCCAGCTCACCAGCGGCAGATACGCAGTATTTT.

This clone was seen a few times. The DNA of the CDR3 is TGTGCCATCAGGCCGACAGGGGGAAAGGGCGAGCAGTACTTC. This codes for CAIRPTGGKGEQYF. The gene calls are TRBV10-3 and TRBJ2-7; 9 nucleotides align to TRBD1. The V gene's germline CDR1 is ENHRY and CDR2 SYGVKD. V dropped 6 bases and J dropped 6; count of bases not matched to a gene: 9. The CDR3 contains 14 residues.

V is TRBV27 and J is TRBJ2-4; 9 nucleotides line up with TRBD2. The CDR3 is made up of 16 amino acids. V dropped 2 bases and J dropped 6; count of bases not matched to a gene: 8. The germline V gene has CDR1 MNHEY and CDR2 SMNVEV (reference sequence). DNA of the CDR3: TGTGCCAGCAGTTTACAGCCTAGCGGGACGGTAAACATTCAGTACTTC. Translating it yields CASSLQPSGTVNIQYF.

This chain connects TRBV29-1 to TRBJ1-2; 10 bases align to TRBD1. Germline loops: CDR1 SQVTM, CDR2 ANQGSEA. The trim removed 3 bases at V and 4 bases at J, leaving 2 bases unmatched. The CDR3 is made up of 13 amino acids. CDR3 region: CSVETGGTYGYTF. CDR3 bases: TGCAGCGTTGAGACAGGGGGCACCTATGGCTACACCTTC. The full variable domain, with the rest looked up from reference TRBV29-1 and TRBJ1-2, is SAVISQKPSRDICQRGTSLTIQCQVDSQVTMMFWYRQQPGQSLTLIATANQGSEATYESGFVIDKFPISRPNLTFSTLTVSNMSPEDSSIYLCSVETGGTYGYTFGSGTRLTVV.

This clone was counted at least ten times. The chain recombines TRBV28 with TRBJ2-7, with 7 nucleotides matching TRBD1. Germline V gene data show CDR1 as MDHEN and CDR2 as SYDVKM. The CDR3 covers 14 residues. V shed 3 bases, J shed 2 bases, and the junction held 4 bases outside the gene matches. The DNA for the CDR3 is TGTGCCAGCAGTTTGACAGGGACCCCCTACGAGCAGTACTTC. Translating it yields CASSLTGTPYEQYF.

V gene TRBV5-4 combines with J gene TRBJ1-1; D remains ambiguous. The V gene lost 3 bases and the J gene lost 5 bases, with 14 bases spanning the gap. The CDR3 sequence is 14 residues long. CDR1 and CDR2 from the germline V gene are SGHNT and YYREEE (reference sequence). The CDR3 spells CASSSSGRATEAFF. For the CDR3, the DNA is TGTGCCAGCAGCTCGTCTGGGAGGGCTACTGAAGCTTTCTTT.

The J gene is TRBJ2-1, the V gene TRBV23-1; 7 bases are a match to TRBD1. TRBV23-1 is identified as an open reading frame with a role that is uncertain. This CDR3 contains 16 residues. V was pared by 6 bases and J by 8 bases, with 16 bases of the junction left unmatched. Written as DNA, the CDR3 is TGCGCCAGCAGCCTTTATGCCCAGGACAGGATCTATGAGCAGTTCTTC. Amino acids: CASSLYAQDRIYEQFF.

This clone was picked up a small number of times. In nucleotides, the CDR3 is TGTGCCAGCAGCTACAGGGCCCCTAATGAAAAACTGTTTTTT. This sequence encodes CASSYRAPNEKLFF. The J gene is TRBJ1-4, the V gene TRBV5-6, with a weak D call TRBD1 (6 bases). CDR1 and CDR2 from the germline V gene are SGHDT and YYEEEE. V gave up 3 bases and J gave up 3 bases, with 9 bases separating them. The CDR3 runs 14 residues.

This chain connects TRBV2 to TRBJ1-1, with TRBD1 identical over 8 bases. CDR1 is SNHLY and CDR2 is FYNNEI in the germline V gene. Trimming cost V 4 bases and J 11 bases; bases outside gene matches: 6. CDR3 length equals 12 residues. Here the CDR3 reads CASSASTGAAFF. The CDR3 DNA reads TGTGCCAGCAGTGCTTCGACAGGGGCGGCTTTCTTT.

The chain carries TRBV5-1 and TRBJ2-1; 7 nucleotides align to TRBD2. The CDR3 has 16 amino acids. Per the germline V gene, CDR1 is SGHRS and CDR2 is YFSETQ. The V and J ends lost 0 bases and 6 bases, in that order; junction bases with no gene match: 9. The CDR3, as DNA: TGCGCCAGCAGCTTGGGCGCGGGAGATCGGGGCAATGAGCAGTTCTTC. This gives the protein CASSLGAGDRGNEQFF.

The chain is built from TRBV5-1 and TRBJ2-5; D unclear. V lost 3 bases, J lost 4 bases, and 7 bases lay in between. Per the germline V gene, CDR1 is SGHRS and CDR2 is YFSETQ. CDR3 size: 12 residues. The CDR3, as DNA: TGCGCCAGCAGCTACATAAGAGAGACCCAGTACTTC. Its translation is CASSYIRETQYF.

J is TRBJ2-1 and V is TRBV30; 12 nucleotides align to TRBD2. CDR3 length: 18 residues. The germline V gene has CDR1 GTSNPN and CDR2 SVGIG (reference sequence). V gave up 0 bases and J gave up 2 bases; unmatched junction bases: 8. In nucleotides, the CDR3 is TGTGCCTGGAGTGTACCTAGCGGGAGGGCCGGTCCCTACAATGAGCAGTTCTTC. Translating it yields CAWSVPSGRAGPYNEQFF.

This clone was seen more than once but under ten times. The V call is TRBV29-1, the J call TRBJ2-3; D possibly corresponds to TRBD2 (6 bases). Germline CDR1 SQVTM, CDR2 ANQGSEA. The CDR3 consists of 13 residues. V was cut by 2 bases and J by 4 bases, with 10 bases left in between. The CDR3 DNA reads as TGCAGCGTTGAACCGGGAGTGGCAGATACGCAGTATTTT. As protein: CSVEPGVADTQYF.

The genes are TRBV7-9 and TRBJ2-6, with D unclear. The V gene lost 0 bases and the J gene lost 0 bases, with 6 bases spanning the gap. This CDR3 is built from 16 residues. The germline CDR1 and CDR2 sequences are SEHNR and FQNEAQ (reference sequence). CDR3 protein: CASSLAASSGANVLTF. CDR3 nucleotide sequence: TGTGCCAGCAGCTTAGCAGCCAGCTCTGGGGCCAACGTCCTGACTTTC.

Only a few counts were recorded for this clone. The V gene is TRBV9, the J gene TRBJ2-3; 8 bases fit TRBD2. This CDR3 comprises 15 residues. V shed 3 bases and J 0 bases; nucleotides not matched to a gene: 3. The germline CDR1 and CDR2 sequences are SGDLS and YYNGEE. CDR3 DNA sequence: TGTGCCAGCAGCGAGACTAGCGCTAGCACAGATACGCAGTATTTT. Amino acids: CASSETSASTDTQYF.

In this sample, this clone turned up a few times. This sequence joins TRBV5-6 and TRBJ2-1; D is unclear. The CDR3 covers 12 residues. Germline V lookup: CDR1 SGHDT, CDR2 YYEEEE. Trimming shortened V by 1 base and J by 6 bases, and 5 bases separated the two germline ends. CDR3 bases: TGTGCCAGCAGCTTGAGACCCAATGAGCAGTTCTTC. Protein: CASSLRPNEQFF.

Comment on this clone: Other DNA sequences of this sample code for an identical CDR3. The genes are TRBV5-1 and TRBJ2-7; 10 bases align to TRBD2. The germline V gene has CDR1 SGHRS and CDR2 YFSETQ. V gave up 0 bases and J gave up 5 bases; unmatched junction bases: 2. This CDR3 spans 14 amino acids. The CDR3 region is CASSLGLAGDEQYF. As DNA, the CDR3 is TGCGCCAGCAGCTTGGGTCTAGCGGGAGACGAGCAGTACTTC.

A single count supports this clone. This chain connects TRBV29-1 to TRBJ2-7, with D maybe TRBD2 (5 bases). Germline V gives CDR1 SQVTM, CDR2 ANQGSEA. This CDR3 has 12 residues. The germline V and J ends were trimmed by 2 bases and 3 bases, with 8 bases remaining between them. CDR3 bases: TGCAGCGTTGAAATAGCGAACTACGAGCAGTACTTC. It translates to CSVEIANYEQYF.

This sequence joins TRBV2 and TRBJ2-1; D is unresolved. The CDR3 is made up of 14 amino acids. CDR1 is SNHLY, CDR2 FYNNEI, per germline. The V end lost 7 bases, the J end lost 1 base, and 11 bases lay between the germline ends. The CDR3 coding sequence is TGTGCCAGCAAGTATGGGTCATCCTACAATGAGCAGTTCTTC. Translation gives CASKYGSSYNEQFF.

This clone was seen only a few times. This chain connects TRBV9 to TRBJ2-1; 12 bases are shared with TRBD2. With V trimmed by 4 bases and J by 7 bases, 9 bases remained unmatched. This CDR3 comprises 16 residues. Germline lookup yields CDR1 SGDLS and CDR2 YYNGEE. In nucleotides, the CDR3 is TGTGCCAGCAGCACCCTAGCGGGAGGGCCGCGGAATGAGCAGTTCTTC. Translated, it gives CASSTLAGGPRNEQFF.